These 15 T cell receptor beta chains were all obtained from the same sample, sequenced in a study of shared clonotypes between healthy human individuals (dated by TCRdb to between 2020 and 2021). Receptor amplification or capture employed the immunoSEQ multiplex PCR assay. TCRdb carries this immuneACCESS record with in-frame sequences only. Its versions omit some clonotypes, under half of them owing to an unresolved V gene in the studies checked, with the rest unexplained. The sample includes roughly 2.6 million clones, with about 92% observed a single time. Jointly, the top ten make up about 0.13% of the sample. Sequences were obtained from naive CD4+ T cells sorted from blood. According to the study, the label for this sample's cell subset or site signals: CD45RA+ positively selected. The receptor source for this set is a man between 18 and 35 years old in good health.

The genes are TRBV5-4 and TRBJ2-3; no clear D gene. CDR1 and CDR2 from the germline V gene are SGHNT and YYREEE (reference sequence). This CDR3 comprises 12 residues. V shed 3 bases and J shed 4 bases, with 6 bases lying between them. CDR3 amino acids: CASSSPPDTQYF. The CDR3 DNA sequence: TGTGCCAGCAGCTCTCCACCAGATACGCAGTATTTT.

CDR3 DNA sequence: TGTGCCAGCAGTTTAGCTGATGAAAAACTGTTTTTT. It yields the protein CASSLADEKLFF. V gene TRBV28 combines with J gene TRBJ1-4, with D uncertain. CDR1 and CDR2 from the germline V gene are MDHEN and SYDVKM. V lost 2 bases and J 6 bases, leaving 4 bases between the germline ends. This CDR3 has 12 amino acids.

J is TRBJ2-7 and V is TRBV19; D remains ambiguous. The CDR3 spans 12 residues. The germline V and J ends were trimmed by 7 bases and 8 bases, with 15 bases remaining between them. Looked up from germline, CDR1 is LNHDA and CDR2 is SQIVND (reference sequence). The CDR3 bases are TGTGCCAGTAACATATCGCATTTAAAGCAGTACTTC. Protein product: CASNISHLKQYF.

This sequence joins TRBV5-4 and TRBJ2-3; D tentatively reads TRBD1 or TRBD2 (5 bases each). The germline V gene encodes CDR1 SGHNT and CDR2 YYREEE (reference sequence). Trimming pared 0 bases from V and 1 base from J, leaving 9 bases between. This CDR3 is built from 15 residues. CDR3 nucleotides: TGTGCCAGCAGCTTGGATGGGGGTCGCACAGATACGCAGTATTTT. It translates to CASSLDGGRTDTQYF.

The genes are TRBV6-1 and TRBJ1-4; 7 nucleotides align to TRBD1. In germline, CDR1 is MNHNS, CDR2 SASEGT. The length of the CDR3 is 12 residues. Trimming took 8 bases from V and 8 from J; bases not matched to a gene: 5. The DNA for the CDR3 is TGTGCCAGCCGACAGGGAGGCGAAAAACTGTTTTTT. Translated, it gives CASRQGGEKLFF.

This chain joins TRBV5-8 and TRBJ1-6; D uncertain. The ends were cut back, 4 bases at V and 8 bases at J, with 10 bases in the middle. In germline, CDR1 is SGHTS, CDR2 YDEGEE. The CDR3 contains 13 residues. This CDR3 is CASSRRKDSPLHF. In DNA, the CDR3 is TGTGCCAGCAGCCGACGGAAAGATTCACCCCTCCACTTT.

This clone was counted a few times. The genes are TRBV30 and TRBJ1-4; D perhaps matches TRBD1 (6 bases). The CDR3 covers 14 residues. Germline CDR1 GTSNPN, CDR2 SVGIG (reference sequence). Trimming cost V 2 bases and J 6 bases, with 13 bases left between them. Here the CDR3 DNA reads TGTGCCTGGAGTTCCGGGACAAGTGATGAAAAACTGTTTTTT. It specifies CAWSSGTSDEKLFF.

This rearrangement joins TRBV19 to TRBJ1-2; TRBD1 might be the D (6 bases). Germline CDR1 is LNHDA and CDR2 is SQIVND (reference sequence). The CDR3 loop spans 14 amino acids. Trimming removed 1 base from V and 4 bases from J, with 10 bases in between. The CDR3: CASSIAGVRYGYTF. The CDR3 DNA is TGTGCCAGTAGTATAGCAGGGGTCCGCTATGGCTACACCTTC.

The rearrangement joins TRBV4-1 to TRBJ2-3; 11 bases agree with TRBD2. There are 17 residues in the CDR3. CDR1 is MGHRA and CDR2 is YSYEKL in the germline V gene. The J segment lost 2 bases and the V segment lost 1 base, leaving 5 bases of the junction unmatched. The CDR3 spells CASSQGGLAAATDTQYF. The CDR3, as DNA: TGCGCCAGCAGCCAAGGGGGACTAGCGGCTGCCACAGATACGCAGTATTTT.

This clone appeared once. CDR3 loop: CASTSVGIDEKLFF. DNA for the CDR3: TGTGCCAGCACCTCAGTCGGGATCGATGAAAAACTGTTTTTT. V usage is TRBV5-6 and J usage is TRBJ1-4, with D unresolved. From germline, CDR1 is SGHDT and CDR2 YYEEEE. The CDR3 extends over 14 amino acids. V was shortened by 6 bases and J by 6 bases, with 15 bases between the two germline ends.

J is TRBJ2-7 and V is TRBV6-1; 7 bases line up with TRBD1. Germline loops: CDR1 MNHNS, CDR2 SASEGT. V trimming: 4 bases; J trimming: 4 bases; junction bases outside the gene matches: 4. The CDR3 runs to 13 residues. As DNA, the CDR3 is TGTGCCAGCAGTGCTGGCAGGGGGTACGAGCAGTACTTC. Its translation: CASSAGRGYEQYF.

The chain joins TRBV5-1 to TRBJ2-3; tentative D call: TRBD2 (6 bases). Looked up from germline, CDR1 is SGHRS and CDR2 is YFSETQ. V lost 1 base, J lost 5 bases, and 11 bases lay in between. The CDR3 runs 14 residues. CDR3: CASSLIRGRDTQYF. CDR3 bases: TGCGCCAGCAGCTTGATCCGGGGGAGAGATACGCAGTATTTT.

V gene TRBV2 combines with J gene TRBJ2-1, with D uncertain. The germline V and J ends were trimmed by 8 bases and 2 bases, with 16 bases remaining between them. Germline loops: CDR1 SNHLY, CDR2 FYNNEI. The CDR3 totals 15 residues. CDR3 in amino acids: CASAVPIGPYNEQFF. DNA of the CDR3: TGTGCCAGCGCGGTACCCATCGGCCCCTACAATGAGCAGTTCTTC.

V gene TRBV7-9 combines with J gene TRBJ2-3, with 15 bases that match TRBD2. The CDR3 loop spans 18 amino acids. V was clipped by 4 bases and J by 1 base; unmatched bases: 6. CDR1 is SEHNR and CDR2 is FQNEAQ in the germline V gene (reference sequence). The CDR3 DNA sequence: TGTGCCAGCAGCTCCGGGACTAGCGGGAGGTCTGGCACAGATACGCAGTATTTT. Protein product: CASSSGTSGRSGTDTQYF.

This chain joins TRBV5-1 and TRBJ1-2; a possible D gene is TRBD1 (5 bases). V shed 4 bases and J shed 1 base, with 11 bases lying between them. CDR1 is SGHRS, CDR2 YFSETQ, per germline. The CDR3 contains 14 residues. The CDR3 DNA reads TGCGCCAGCAGCGATACGGGGGGTAACTATGGCTACACCTTC. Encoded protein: CASSDTGGNYGYTF.